The 5 T cell receptor beta chains below all came from one sample that was sequenced in a study of blood T cells in healthy people across ages. A second PCR, run for about 7 to 11 cycles, used a sample-barcoded 5' primer plus a J-beta primer mix. TCRdb analysed the 5' RACE reads with MiXCR anew, one entry per CDR3 protein. The table lists more than 500,000 distinct CDR3 sequences, about 27% of them singletons. These data are also associated with another study on T cells of mothers and their children.

Sample: blood. These receptors all come from a boy aged 2-15 years in good health.

The chain employs TRBV5-1 and TRBJ2-7, with D maybe TRBD1 (6 bases). Germline V gene sequence: CDR1 SGHRS, CDR2 YFSETQ. The CDR3 has 14 amino acids. Trimming left V 5 bases short and J 2 bases short, with 14 bases between. This CDR3 reads CASRMDGTTYEQYF. The CDR3 nucleotides are TGCGCCAGCAGGATGGACGGGACAACCTACGAGCAGTACTTC.

This clonotype was recorded a few times. The chain has TRBV6-1 and TRBJ2-7; TRBD1 matches at 12 bases. V lost 6 bases, J lost 3 bases, and 9 bases stayed unmatched. Germline CDR1 reads MNHNS; CDR2 reads SASEGT. The length of the CDR3 is 16 residues. DNA for the CDR3: TGTGCCAGCAGCGCAGAGGGACAGGGGGCGATCTACGAGCAGTACTTC. Amino acids: CASSAEGQGAIYEQYF.

CDR3 sequence: CASSQERSTAYTF. The CDR3 coding sequence is TGCGCCAGCAGCCAAGAACGGTCGACAGCATACACCTTC. The genes are TRBV4-3 and TRBJ1-2; weak D call: TRBD1 (5 bases). This CDR3 has 13 residues. V lost 0 bases and J lost 11, with 13 bases in between. The V gene's germline CDR1 is LGHNA and CDR2 YSLEER.

This chain links TRBV6-1 with TRBJ1-4; 8 bases map to TRBD1. The V gene's germline CDR1 is MNHNS and CDR2 SASEGT. V was clipped by 4 bases and J by 12 bases; unmatched bases: 16. The CDR3 length is 16 residues. Written as DNA, the CDR3 is TGTGCCAGCAGTGCCAGAGTAAAGACAGGGGCCGTTCAACTGTTTTTT. It is translated as CASSARVKTGAVQLFF.

V gene TRBV20-1 combines with J gene TRBJ2-1; D unresolved. V lost 6 bases to trimming and J lost 10 bases, with 19 bases between them. The CDR3 has 13 amino acids. Per germline, CDR1 DFQATT and CDR2 SNEGSKA (reference sequence). In nucleotides, the CDR3 is TGCAGTGCCCCTTCCGAGGTGGGCAACGAGCAGTTCTTC. Encoded protein: CSAPSEVGNEQFF.